This T cell receptor (beta chain) was sequenced in a study of cytomegalovirus exposure and HLA in healthy donors. Study conclusions and caveats: CMV serostatus was the only recorded immune exposure for donors. According to a later analysis, most TCR beta chains associated with CMV appeared HLA-restricted. Later on, an analysis showed TCR association rates differing by HLA locus, with DRB1 the most and HLA-C the fewest.

The germline gives CDR1 LNHDA, CDR2 SQIVND (reference sequence). The CDR3 length is 15 residues. V shed 3 bases, J shed 8 bases, and the junction held 11 bases outside the gene matches. The PCR was carried out with 60 Vbeta primers and 13 Jbeta primers. Here immunoSEQ multiplex PCR was the method, and the copy in TCRdb shows in-frame clones only, minus some. The top ten clones hold roughly 2.1% of a sample with just over 150,000 clones, 80% to 90% of them seen once. In regard to this clone: Antigen unknown.

The gene calls are TRBV19 and TRBJ1-2, with 8 bases matching TRBD1. Sequencing used PBMCs. This sequence was found in a man younger than 35 in good health and CMV-seropositive. This CDR3 is CASSIVGQGAGGYTF. CDR3 DNA: TGTGCCAGTAGTATTGTGGGGCAGGGGGCTGGAGGCTACACCTTC.